This T cell receptor (beta chain) was found in a study of long-term antiretroviral therapy in people with HIV (dated by TCRdb to the early 2020s). Background for the entire study: The earliest samples were collected approximately a decade before the 2015 WHO recommendation for immediate ART, a period when ART was typically delayed until CD4 counts fell. From fewer than 35 adults with confirmed HIV infection, the cohort provided some 200 cryopreserved PBMC samples, gathered serially across a mean of about six years (range 1-12). This retrospective serial study examined whether starting ART and sustained HIV suppression were associated with changes in the composition and diversity of the TRB repertoire in peripheral blood. Of the 30 participants with HIV, approximately 11 were female. Test extractions of a monoclonal T-cell line alongside about 35 polyclonal samples showed no cross-contamination during QIAcube processing. General findings and caveats noted by the study authors: The samples were dated from about 2003 to 2017, and the ART regimens that were used may be less effective than current ART regimens. ART initiation was associated with a significant increase in TRB diversity, but diversity stayed significantly below transplant donor controls even after long-term ART. Compared with controls, HIV repertoires had narrower CDR3 length ranges, and the network structure pointed to an antigen-experienced repertoire that shifted only slightly toward naive after ART. Because cell numbers in pre-ART samples were limited, unsorted PBMC were profiled instead of sorted CD4+ and CD8+ T cells. At every time point, the repertoire was dominated by expanded TRB clones first identified before ART initiation, although this dominance fluctuated and, in many PLHIV, declined after ART. Inferences about post-ART repertoire changes were limited because no data were available on ART adherence, viral resistance or therapy changes. Limited PBMC availability meant only the TCR beta chain was sequenced, without alpha chain pairing.

Participants were included only if at least one PBMC sample before ART initiation and at least two post-ART samples were available. Every participant with HIV received treatment in the United States of America. Cryopreserved samples of 1-10 million PBMC were thawed and washed before DNA extraction. At the time of the earliest PBMC sample, participants with HIV were aged between roughly 20 and 55 years. PBMC samples from each participant spanned 1-4 timepoints before ART initiation and 2-8 timepoints after ART initiation, with a median of 7 samples. Serial HIV viral load, CD4+ T-cell count, ART history and demographic data were obtained for every participant. Genomic DNA was extracted from unsorted PBMC with a Qiagen kit on a QIAcube, processed in batches of 12 samples. Comment on this clone: The target of this receptor is not known. No base qualities exist here, and no much larger clone lies one base off it.

The immunoSEQ hsTCRB v3.0 assay was used at survey level resolution to sequence the TRB variable region. The targeted TRB sequencing depth was roughly 40,000-50,000 T-cell genomes per sample. Pooled TRB libraries were sequenced on an Illumina MiSeq with a v3 150-cycle kit. Per the original workflow: Repertoire analysis was performed in R inside a reproducible Nextflow workflow that covered QC, data transformation and analysis. LymphoSeq2, an R package for exploring AIRR-Seq data, was used to implement the custom analyses. A few samples that yielded fewer than 5000 total TRB sequences were excluded, so that 150 to 200 HIV repertoires were analyzed. Among the roughly 200 retained HIV repertoires, some 60 were collected before ART initiation and approximately 130 were collected after ART initiation. Repertoires were downsampled to 5000 TRB nucleotide sequences, and summary statistics were averaged over 100 downsampling iterations. The analysis kept only TRB sequences whose CDR3 regions were at least seven amino acids long. Diversity was measured with a Shannon entropy-derived clonality score and the Gini coefficient. In the repertoire networks, any two of the top 5000 CDR3 amino acid sequences were connected whenever the two sequences differed by an edit distance of one. For TRB CDR3 amino acid sequences, antigen specificity groups and MHC restriction were predicted with GLIPH2. CDR3 amino acid sequences were matched against VDJdb and McPAS-TCR to flag known CMV, EBV, HIV or tissue antigen associations. Pre-ART, post-ART and control groups were compared with Wilcoxon signed-rank tests and Holm-Bonferroni correction. TCRdb mirrors the immuneACCESS table, restricted to in-frame sequences. Some clones are absent from its copies; in checked studies, under half trace to an unresolved V gene, and the reason for the others is unknown. V and J calls plus clone size are reproduced from that table; the DNA served to infer D and trimming. The sample records approximately 10,000 clones, roughly 77% of which are singletons. Together, the top ten hold approximately 12% of the sample.

The germline V gene gives CDR1 as MDHEN and CDR2 as SYDVKM. The V and J ends are trimmed by 8 bases and 3 bases, leaving 14 bases between them. Its CDR3 holds 14 amino acids, cysteine through phenylalanine. The retained sequence is limited to the CDR3, 42 bases, with the frame set at the first base. Here the chain combines TRBV28 and TRBJ1-5; the D gene remains uncertain. This TCR was sampled from a man aged 40-49 years with HIV. The material sequenced was unsorted PBMCs, taken approximately 3.2 years before starting antiretroviral therapy. CDR3 protein: CASRAQIINQPQHF. In nucleotides, the sequence is TGTGCCAGCCGCGCCCAGATTATCAATCAGCCCCAGCATTTT.